Following are 14 T cell receptor beta chains from one sample sequenced in a study of T-cell reconstitution after alpha-beta-depleted transplantation in children. It was with unique molecular identifiers that the TCRbeta library was prepared. TCRdb reprocessed the PCR reads with MiXCR, giving one entry per CDR3 protein. The sample consists of several thousand distinct CDR3 sequences, around 5% of them appearing once. The sequencing here drew on PBMCs, mostly from graft donor cells, taken 180 days after TCRalphabeta/CD19-depleted stem cell transplant. The receptors were sampled from a child under two years old who had a stem cell transplant for acute myeloid leukemia, so the T cells may come from the graft donor.

This clonotype was observed many times. This sequence joins TRBV18 and TRBJ2-2, with 12 bases aligning to TRBD2. Germline trimming cut 2 bases from V and 7 bases from J; bases unmatched to any gene: 8. The germline V gene encodes CDR1 KGHSH and CDR2 LQKENI. This CDR3 has 17 amino acids. This CDR3 reads CASSPSGLAGIGGELFF. The CDR3 region has the DNA TGTGCCAGCTCACCATCTGGACTAGCGGGAATTGGCGGGGAGCTGTTTTTT.

In its sample, this clonotype was seen many times. The V and J genes are TRBV20-1 and TRBJ2-3; 8 bases align to TRBD2. The germline V gene has CDR1 DFQATT and CDR2 SNEGSKA (reference sequence). The CDR3 is made up of 17 amino acids. J gave up 1 base and V 3 bases, and 12 bases lay outside the gene matches. Here the CDR3 DNA reads TGCAGTGCTAGGAGTCATTTTAGCGGGACCGGCACAGATACGCAGTATTTT. It encodes CSARSHFSGTGTDTQYF.

This clonotype was counted at least ten times. This chain connects TRBV7-3 to TRBJ2-3, with 10 nucleotides matching TRBD2. Germline V gene sequence: CDR1 SGHTA, CDR2 FQGTGA. J gave up 5 bases and V 4 bases, and 6 bases lay outside the gene matches. This CDR3 is 15 amino acids long. The CDR3 sequence: CASSSGAGGGDTQYF. CDR3 DNA sequence: TGTGCCAGCAGCTCGGGAGCGGGAGGGGGAGATACGCAGTATTTT. Drawing the rest from reference TRBV7-3 and TRBJ2-3, the complete variable domain is GAGVSQTPSNKVTEKGKYVELRCDPISGHTALYWYRQSLGQGPEFLIYFQGTGAADDSGLPNDRFFAVRPEGSVSTLKIQRTERGDSAVYLCASSSGAGGGDTQYFGPGTRLTVL.

This clonotype showed up many times. This chain uses TRBV5-1 with TRBJ2-1, with D maybe TRBD1 (6 bases). CDR3 length: 14 residues. CDR1 SGHRS and CDR2 YFSETQ come from the germline V gene. V was shortened by 6 bases and J by 9 bases, with 19 bases between the two germline ends. The CDR3 nucleotides read TGCGCCAGCACCCCGCCCCAGGGGATTGGTGAGCAGTTCTTC. As protein: CASTPPQGIGEQFF. Drawing the rest from reference TRBV5-1 and TRBJ2-1, the complete variable domain is KAGVTQTPRYLIKTRGQQVTLSCSPISGHRSVSWYQQTPGQGLQFLFEYFSETQRNKGNFPGRFSGRQFSNSRSEMNVSTLELGDSALYLCASTPPQGIGEQFFGPGTRLTVL.

This clonotype was counted many times. The chain recombines TRBV6-1 with TRBJ1-5; D ambiguous. Germline CDR1 MNHNS, CDR2 SASEGT. Trimming removed 1 base from V and 4 bases from J, with 8 bases in between. The CDR3 length is 14 residues. The CDR3 DNA follows: TGTGCCAGCAGTGAAGATGGGAGGAATCAGCCCCAGCATTTT. This gives the protein CASSEDGRNQPQHF.

This clonotype is medium-sized. The rearrangement links TRBV6-2 or TRBV6-3 to TRBJ2-5; 7 bases map to TRBD2. The J segment lost 1 base and the V segment lost 5 bases, leaving 4 bases of the junction unmatched. CDR1 is MNHEY and CDR2 is SVGEGT in the germline V gene. CDR3 length equals 14 residues. This chain's CDR3 is CASSQLALQETQYF. CDR3 coding DNA: TGTGCCAGCAGTCAACTAGCGCTCCAAGAGACCCAGTACTTC.

This clonotype was recorded many times. The rearrangement uses TRBV29-1 and TRBJ2-4, with D perhaps TRBD1 or TRBD2 (6 bases each). V lost 3 bases to trimming and J lost 1 base, with 13 bases between them. Germline-derived CDR1 and CDR2 are SQVTM and ANQGSEA. The CDR3 spans 15 residues. The CDR3 DNA follows: TGCAGCGTTGAGGAGAGGGGGAGGGCCAAAAACATTCAGTACTTC. The encoded protein is CSVEERGRAKNIQYF.

This clonotype appeared many times. V gene TRBV29-1 combines with J gene TRBJ2-7; D gene uncertain. This CDR3 contains 11 residues. Germline CDR1 and CDR2: SQVTM and ANQGSEA. Trimming removed 4 bases from V and 4 bases from J, with 8 bases in between. CDR3 protein: CSVGGVYEQYF. The CDR3 DNA sequence: TGCAGCGTTGGCGGAGTTTACGAGCAGTACTTC.

This clonotype was detected ten times or more. The chain joins TRBV28 to TRBJ2-7; weak D call: TRBD2 (7 bases). Germline CDR1 reads MDHEN; CDR2 reads SYDVKM. V lost 3 bases and J lost 4, with 19 bases in between. The CDR3 spans 16 residues. The CDR3 DNA sequence: TGTGCCAGCAGTTTGGGGGGCGGGGGAGGGTGGTACGAGCAGTACTTC. Residues: CASSLGGGGGWYEQYF.

This clonotype is judged medium-sized. The rearrangement uses TRBV28 and TRBJ1-6, with D possibly TRBD1 on 6 matching bases. Germline V lookup: CDR1 MDHEN, CDR2 SYDVKM. Trimming removed 5 bases from V and 0 bases from J, with 14 bases in between. This CDR3 is 17 amino acids long. CDR3 residues: CASSPGDGGSYNSPLHF. CDR3 DNA sequence: TGTGCCAGCAGTCCAGGGGATGGGGGCTCCTATAATTCACCCCTCCACTTT.

This clonotype was recorded at least ten times. This chain uses TRBV28 with TRBJ1-6; TRBD1 agrees at 11 bases. The CDR3 consists of 14 residues. The germline gives CDR1 MDHEN, CDR2 SYDVKM. V dropped 8 bases and J dropped 7; count of bases not matched to a gene: 4. The DNA of the CDR3 is TGTGCCAGCGGGGACAGGGGGGCCAATTCACCCCTCCACTTT. This codes for CASGDRGANSPLHF.

This clonotype is termed medium-sized (0.01 to 0.1%). The chain joins TRBV4-2 to TRBJ2-1; D call uncertain. The CDR3 consists of 13 residues. Germline V lookup: CDR1 LGHNA, CDR2 YNFKEQ. Trimming left V 0 bases short and J 7 bases short, with 7 bases between. In nucleotides, the CDR3 is TGTGCCAGCAGCCAAGATCAAGGGAATGAGCAGTTCTTC. It specifies CASSQDQGNEQFF.

This clonotype was recorded at least ten times. This chain links TRBV7-9 with TRBJ2-3; D gene ambiguous. The V end was cut by 7 bases, the J end by 5 bases, with 7 bases between. CDR1 and CDR2 (germline): SEHNR, FQNEAQ (reference sequence). This CDR3 comprises 11 residues. This chain's CDR3 is CASTQVDTQYF. As DNA, the CDR3 is TGTGCCAGCACCCAGGTAGATACGCAGTATTTT.

Ten or more counts support this clonotype. The gene calls are TRBV20-1 and TRBJ2-7, with D unresolved. The CDR3 has 12 residues. The V gene's germline CDR1 is DFQATT and CDR2 SNEGSKA (reference sequence). Trimming took 7 bases from V and 3 from J, leaving 13 bases between them. The CDR3 bases are TGCAGTGAAAACGGTCCTTTCTACGAGCAGTACTTC. Residues: CSENGPFYEQYF.